This T cell receptor (beta chain) emerged from a study of blood T cell repertoires in COVID-19. Study-level information: The United States, Italy and Spain provided the acute and convalescent COVID-19 samples. The cDNA or gDNA used as material had been derived from T cells, B-cell-depleted T cells, or PBMCs.

Trimming cost V 6 bases and J 8 bases; bases outside gene matches: 5. Germline-derived CDR1 and CDR2 are SNHLY and FYNNEI. The CDR3 is 13 residues long. Original methodology: Reference gene primer amplification yielded estimated nucleated cell counts. Sequencing used immunoSEQ multiplex PCR; TCRdb keeps in-frame clones, though not all of them. V, J and clone size are taken as reported in that table, and D and trimming were inferred from the DNA itself. The top ten clones hold roughly 8.6% of a sample with some 87,000 clones, 80% of them seen once. The sequenced sample consisted of peripheral blood. The chain recombines TRBV2 with TRBJ2-1; 9 bases are a match to TRBD2. This receptor was taken from a man aged 45-60 years who had recovered from COVID-19. The CDR3 here is CASRAGGVDEQFF. The CDR3 DNA follows: TGTGCCAGCAGAGCGGGGGGCGTGGATGAGCAGTTCTTC.